This T cell receptor beta chain was recovered during a study of blood T cell repertoires in COVID-19. Study at large: Spain, Italy and the United States supplied samples that represented acute and convalescent COVID-19. T cells, B-cell-depleted T cells, or PBMCs provided the cDNA or gDNA that served as material.

V was shortened by 0 bases and J by 4 bases, with 11 bases between the two germline ends. This CDR3 region has 14 residues. CDR1 SGHRS and CDR2 YFSETQ come from the germline V gene. Assay used: immunoSEQ multiplex PCR; TCRdb lists only in-frame clones, some missing. The sample includes more than 95,000 clones, about 74% of them seen just once. This chain connects TRBV5-1 to TRBJ2-7; weak D call: TRBD1 (5 bases). The sequencing sample was made of peripheral blood. The TCR comes from a man aged 70 or older with acute or convalescent COVID-19. CDR3 residues: CASSLGPGLYEQYF. The CDR3 coding sequence is TGCGCCAGCAGCTTGGGCCCAGGGTTATACGAGCAGTACTTC.